The present TCR beta chain was sequenced within a study of T cells in Graves' hyperthyroidism and ophthalmopathy (dated by TCRdb to about 2019). About the full investigation: Peripheral blood samples were taken at the time of initial diagnosis, prior to any treatment. Whether ophthalmopathy could be predicted prospectively was tested in an independent validation cohort made up of 18 to 20 hyperthyroidism patients plus 17 patients who later progressed to ophthalmopathy. The study also compared thyroid tissue and blood T-cell repertoires from several Graves' hyperthyroidism patients. The 85 to 100 discovery patients were randomly split 7:3 into training and test sets. To identify TCR V-J signatures that set the groups apart, the researchers used a discovery cohort of 100 patients, made up of under 45 with Graves' ophthalmopathy and some 55 with stable Graves' hyperthyroidism. After sampling, hyperthyroidism patients received methimazole starting at 30 mg daily, and ophthalmopathy patients received high-dose intravenous methylprednisolone. The paper describes TCR Vbeta CDR3 sequencing of about 140 peripheral blood samples, made up of approximately 40 ophthalmopathy patients, some 76 hyperthyroidism patients and approximately 17 progressor patients.

Graves' hyperthyroidism was defined as stable when no progression to ophthalmopathy occurred over 18 months of follow-up. Hyperthyroidism patients were aged 18 to 65 years and newly diagnosed, with disease duration of less than 2 months. The study excluded patients with uncontrolled infections, other autoimmune diseases, pregnancy or lactation. Diagnoses were based on clinical symptoms, serum thyroxine and TRAb, thyroid ultrasound and orbital computed tomography. PBMCs were separated from over 9 ml of fresh peripheral blood using Ficoll-Paque density gradient centrifugation. Total RNA was extracted with Trizol reagent, and quality was checked on an Agilent 2100 Bioanalyzer. The TCR beta CDR3 regions were amplified from RNA transcripts. The first round of RT-PCR for the TCR CDR3 was performed with the HTBI primer set and the Qiagen OneStep RT-PCR kit. A second multiplex PCR round built the libraries, followed by size selection and purification. Sequencing of the libraries was done on an Illumina HiSeq2000 using paired-end 100 bp reads. The study's processing was this. SOAPnuke was used to process the raw data, throwing out any read that contained adapters or uncalled bases, had a mean Phred below 15, or lacked an exact constant-primer or identifier match. High-quality paired reads were merged using COPE v1.2.5, and each unique nucleotide sequence was defined as a clonotype. Clonotypes were aligned to IMGT TRBV, TRBD and TRBJ reference segments using MiTCR v1.1. The analysis was restricted to V-J combinations with a frequency above 0.0001, which together covered 99.2% of the repertoires. The TCS score was defined as the ratio of F50 (clonal expansion) to E x V (chaos), calculated using BLOSUM62-based TCRdist between CDR3 peptides within each V-J. Welch's t-statistics and random forest reduced fewer than 600 V-J features to around 14, which were used in a naive Bayes classifier (R e1071). TCRdb passed the public sequencing reads through fastp at Q25 and MiXCR, retaining productive beta sequences. Merged by CDR3 protein, the rows form single entries marked with the most common genes and DNA. The V and J calls and clone size are TCRdb's, not the authors'. A total of approximately 560,000 distinct CDR3 sequences appear in this sample, around a sixth of them only once. The ten largest make up 6.5% to 8% of the sample.

Of note for this clonotype: Its antigen is still unknown. No clone much larger than this one lies a single base away; base qualities are absent.

Trimming costs V 5 bases and J 5 bases, and their ends lie 19 bases apart. The CDR3, from cysteine to phenylalanine, totals 15 residues. Of all the DNA, just the CDR3 is kept, 45 bases in frame from base 1. Sequences DFQATT (CDR1) and SNEGSKA (CDR2) are obtained from the germline V gene (reference sequence). Findings and caveats that apply to the study as a whole: In cross-validation, a model built on a 13 V-J signature told ophthalmopathy apart from stable hyperthyroidism with under 90% sensitivity and about 81% specificity, and in testing the same model reached 80%/75%. Sample size was not statistically predetermined, and investigators were not blinded to group allocation. In validation, the model predicted progression to ophthalmopathy with approximately 69% sensitivity and around 72% specificity, a median of 6.5 months before onset. Blood samples also contained most of the expanded thyroid clonotypes (frequency above 0.001), which suggests that blood repertoires may reflect thyroid immune responses.

The sequence came from a woman in her thirties with Graves' hyperthyroidism. What was sequenced was blood. The rearranged chain carries TRBV20-1 and TRBJ2-1; the D element might be TRBD1 or TRBD2, as each aligns at 5 bases. The CDR3 corresponds to CSAAAGRVGHNEQFF. The sequenced DNA is TGCAGTGCTGCCGCGGGCAGGGTGGGACACAATGAGCAGTTCTTC.